The subject of this entry is one T cell receptor (beta chain). The antigen is unknown. This specimen comes from a study of beta chain features in type 1 diabetes. Study-wide context: Regarding age, gender and cell yields, patients proved similar to healthy donors. The study's findings and limits: Lower insertion and higher deletion counts appeared at VDJ junctions in type 1 diabetes patients.

A sort by CD45RO/CCR7/CD25/CD127/CD95/CD27 yielded CD4+ naive, central memory, regulatory and stem cell-like memory cells. The ends lost 10 bases at V and 0 bases at J; junction bases unmatched: 16. Germline V gene lookup returns CDR1 LNHDA and CDR2 SQIVND (reference sequence). This CDR3 is built from 18 residues. Reverse transcribing all isolated RNA meant expressed TCRB transcripts were sequenced. TCRdb's copy holds only in-frame clones and misses some; the assay was immunoSEQ multiplex PCR. The data contain 620,000 or so clones, about a sixth of them singletons. V usage is TRBV19 and J usage is TRBJ2-4; TRBD1 matches 9 bases. The source is a man aged 18-30 years in good health. The specimen sequenced was naive CD4+ T cells from blood. CDR3 protein: CATRFRGQGYLAKNIQYF. CDR3 nucleotide sequence: TGTGCCACCCGTTTCCGGGGACAGGGCTACTTAGCCAAAAACATTCAGTACTTC.